Listed below are T cell receptor beta chains from one sample, sequenced in a study of cytomegalovirus exposure and HLA in healthy donors. Using immunoSEQ multiplex PCR, the repertoire was profiled, and TCRdb retains in-frame clones only, with some absent. The data show about 130,000 clones, with 70% to 80% seen just once and around 4% held by the top ten. The sample comprised PBMCs. The source is a man between 35 and 55 years old in good health and CMV-seropositive. Both conserved end residues are part of each CDR3. The order of the fields is V gene, CDR3 length, D gene, clone size, J gene, CDR3 DNA, CDR3 protein. The D gene is left open where the match is weak. Not all rows give a size; the values are once, few, many and, for expanded clones, a class.

V: TRBV5-1
length: 14
D: -
size: -
J: TRBJ1-2
DNA: TGCGCCAGCTCCTCGACGGGGGGGAACTATGGCTACACCTTC
CDR3: CASSSTGGNYGYTF

V: TRBV5-4
length: 13
D: -
size: -
J: TRBJ1-3
DNA: TGTGCCAGCAGCTTGGGTCAGGGAAACACCATATATTTT
CDR3: CASSLGQGNTIYF

V: TRBV7-3
length: 13
D: -
size: once
J: TRBJ2-3
DNA: TGTGCCAGCAGCTTTAGCGGAACAGATACGCAGTATTTT
CDR3: CASSFSGTDTQYF

V: TRBV6-4
length: 14
D: TRBD1
size: -
J: TRBJ1-2
DNA: TGTGCCAGCAGTTCAGGGGGCGACTACTATGGCTACACCTTC
CDR3: CASSSGGDYYGYTF

V: TRBV27
length: 12
D: -
size: -
J: TRBJ1-2
DNA: TGTGCCAGCAGTCTCACTTTAAAGATTCTCACCTTC
CDR3: CASSLTLKILTF

V: TRBV19
length: 15
D: TRBD1
size: -
J: TRBJ2-1
DNA: TGTGCCAGTAGTGCGACAGGGGGCGCGTACAATGAGCAGTTCTTC
CDR3: CASSATGGAYNEQFF

V: TRBV6-6
length: 13
D: -
size: -
J: TRBJ2-5
DNA: TGTGCCAGCAGTTACAGGGGTGGTGAGACCCAGTACTTC
CDR3: CASSYRGGETQYF

V: TRBV15
length: 16
D: -
size: -
J: TRBJ2-1
DNA: TGTGCCACCAGCAGAGAACAGGGTTCAACCGGGAATGAGCAGTTCTTC
CDR3: CATSREQGSTGNEQFF

V: TRBV10-3
length: 14
D: TRBD1
size: -
J: TRBJ1-1
DNA: TGTGCCATCAGGGACAGGGCCCCGAACACTGAAGCTTTCTTT
CDR3: CAIRDRAPNTEAFF

V: TRBV5-4
length: 15
D: TRBD1
size: -
J: TRBJ1-6
DNA: TGTGCCAGCAGCCTTGACAGGGTTGGTAATTCACCCCTCCACTTT
CDR3: CASSLDRVGNSPLHF

V: TRBV7-2
length: 13
D: TRBD2
size: -
J: TRBJ2-2
DNA: TGTGCCAATAGCGGGCCGAACACCGGGGAGCTGTTTTTT
CDR3: CANSGPNTGELFF

V: TRBV30
length: 18
D: TRBD1
size: -
J: TRBJ1-2
DNA: TGTGCCTGGAGTAAGGAAAGGGACAGGGCCCTCACTAACTATGGCTACACCTTC
CDR3: CAWSKERDRALTNYGYTF

V: TRBV7-8
length: 12
D: -
size: -
J: TRBJ1-4
DNA: TGTGCCAGCAGCGTAGACAGTGAAAAACTGCTTTTT
CDR3: CASSVDSEKLLF

V: TRBV15
length: 15
D: TRBD2
size: -
J: TRBJ2-3
DNA: TGTGCCACCAGCGGAATCCGGGGGGGCACAGATACGCAGTATTTT
CDR3: CATSGIRGGTDTQYF

V: TRBV25-1
length: 15
D: -
size: once
J: TRBJ1-5
DNA: TGTGCCAGCAGTGTGGGGGCCGACATTAATCAGCCCCAGCATTTT
CDR3: CASSVGADINQPQHF

V: TRBV11-2
length: 15
D: -
size: few
J: TRBJ2-7
DNA: TGTGCCAGCAGCTTAGTGTGGGACACCCCTGATGCGCAGTACTTC
CDR3: CASSLVWDTPDAQYF

V: TRBV18
length: 18
D: TRBD2
size: -
J: TRBJ2-6
DNA: TGTGCCAGCTCATTGACTAGCGCACAAAGCTCTGGGGCCAACGTCCTGACTTTC
CDR3: CASSLTSAQSSGANVLTF